The 25 T cell receptor beta chains below come from one sample, sequenced in a study of shared clonotypes between healthy human individuals. Libraries were prepared by immunoSEQ multiplex PCR; TCRdb keeps only in-frame clonotypes and omits some of them. This table has over 2 million clones, 85% to 95% appearing once. Input material: naive CD4+ T cells from PBMCs. The subset denotes: CD45RA+ positively selected. All receptors come from a man between 18 and 29 years old in good health. Some clones in this sample may be carry-over from other donors' samples.

The chain links TRBV18 to TRBJ2-7; perhaps D is TRBD1 or TRBD2 (6 bases each). Germline lookup yields CDR1 KGHSH and CDR2 LQKENI. V lost 3 bases, J lost 5 bases, and 17 bases lay in between. The CDR3 sequence is 15 residues long. The CDR3 is CASSPAGGLFNEQYF. The CDR3 DNA follows: TGTGCCAGCTCACCGGCCGGGGGCTTGTTCAACGAGCAGTACTTC.

The chain combines TRBV28 with TRBJ2-4; 11 bases are shared with TRBD2. Per the germline V gene, CDR1 is MDHEN and CDR2 is SYDVKM. This CDR3 has 18 residues. V shed 4 bases, J shed 3 bases, and the junction held 11 bases outside the gene matches. The DNA for the CDR3 is TGTGCCAGCAGTTCCGTAGCGGGAGGGGTTCAGGGCAAAAACATTCAGTACTTC. Protein sequence: CASSSVAGGVQGKNIQYF.

The rearrangement uses TRBV7-9 and TRBJ2-3; weak D call: TRBD2 (6 bases). The V gene's germline CDR1 is SEHNR and CDR2 FQNEAQ (reference sequence). The CDR3 spans 16 residues. V was pared by 1 base and J by 2 bases, with 13 bases between. In DNA, the CDR3 is TGTGCCAGCAGCTTAGGCCGCGCGGGGACCACAGATACGCAGTATTTT. Translation gives CASSLGRAGTTDTQYF.

V is TRBV5-6 and J is TRBJ1-5; tentatively, D is TRBD1 (6 bases). The germline CDR1 and CDR2 sequences are SGHDT and YYEEEE. This CDR3 spans 16 amino acids. V was shortened by 0 bases and J by 3 bases, with 13 bases between the two germline ends. CDR3 loop: CASSLGIGQINQPQHF. Written as DNA, the CDR3 is TGTGCCAGCAGCTTGGGTATCGGACAGATCAATCAGCCCCAGCATTTT.

This clone was counted a single time. The J gene is TRBJ1-1, the V gene TRBV18; tentative D call: TRBD1 (6 bases). Per the germline V gene, CDR1 is KGHSH and CDR2 is LQKENI. CDR3 length: 14 amino acids. V was clipped by 3 bases and J by 6 bases, with 14 bases between them. CDR3 in amino acids: CASSPDTGIPEAFF. The DNA for the CDR3 is TGTGCCAGCTCACCGGATACAGGGATCCCTGAAGCTTTCTTT. Combining the CDR3 with reference TRBV18 and TRBJ1-1 gives the whole variable domain NAGVMQNPRHLVRRRGQEARLRCSPMKGHSHVYWYRQLPEEGLKFMVYLQKENIIDESGMPKERFSAEFPKEGPSILRIQQVVRGDSAAYFCASSPDTGIPEAFFGQGTRLTVV.

The chain carries TRBV2 and TRBJ1-5; no clear D gene. Deletions cut 7 bases from V and 1 base from J, with 14 bases between. CDR3 length equals 15 residues. CDR1 is SNHLY, CDR2 FYNNEI, per germline. In DNA form, the CDR3 reads TGTGCCAGCAACCGAGAGTTGCTAAGCAATCAGCCCCAGCATTTT. It is translated as CASNRELLSNQPQHF. Variable domain in full (rest from reference TRBV2 and TRBJ1-5): EPEVTQTPSHQVTQMGQEVILRCVPISNHLYFYWYRQILGQKVEFLVSFYNNEISEKSEIFDDQFSVERPDGSNFTLKIRSTKLEDSAMYFCASNRELLSNQPQHFGDGTRLSIL.

This chain uses TRBV19 with TRBJ2-3; TRBD1 aligns across 8 bases. Germline V gene lookup returns CDR1 LNHDA and CDR2 SQIVND (reference sequence). There are 16 residues in the CDR3. J gave up 4 bases and V 4 bases, and 10 bases lay outside the gene matches. The CDR3 sequence: CASSTPTGDYSDTQYF. CDR3 bases: TGTGCCAGTAGTACTCCGACAGGGGATTATTCAGATACGCAGTATTTT.

This chain joins TRBV7-2 and TRBJ2-7; either TRBD1 or TRBD2 may fit D (5 bases each). In germline, CDR1 is SGHTA, CDR2 FQGNSA. CDR3 length: 13 residues. V gave up 3 bases and J gave up 3 bases, with 9 bases separating them. The DNA of the CDR3 is TGTGCCAGCAGCTTCTGGGGGTTCTACGAGCAGTACTTC. Protein: CASSFWGFYEQYF.

For this clone: This same CDR3 is encoded by further DNA sequences in the sample. The J gene is TRBJ2-7, the V gene TRBV18; no clear D. The CDR3 has 13 amino acids. The germline V gene has CDR1 KGHSH and CDR2 LQKENI. V was trimmed by 3 bases and J by 4 bases, leaving 10 bases between them. CDR3 amino acids: CASSPPAIYEQYF. The CDR3 nucleotides read TGTGCCAGCTCACCTCCAGCCATTTACGAGCAGTACTTC.

As for this clone: At one boundary the junction diverges from the germline segment, which might be a read error. The chain recombines TRBV7-9 with TRBJ2-6; D remains ambiguous. CDR3 length: 15 amino acids. Looked up from germline, CDR1 is SEHNR and CDR2 is FQNEAQ (reference sequence). The DNA of the CDR3 is TGTGCCAGCAGCTTTCTCATGTCTGAGGCCAACGTCCTGACTTTC. Amino acid sequence: CASSFLMSEANVLTF.

The rearrangement links TRBV6-6 to TRBJ2-5, with 8 bases that match TRBD1. Near its end, the DNA agrees better with TRBJ2-7, so the J call may be wrong. The V gene's germline CDR1 is MNHNY and CDR2 SVGAGI (reference sequence). The CDR3 totals 16 residues. CDR3 sequence reads: CASNALPGQVPYEQYF. The CDR3 nucleotides read TGTGCCAGCAATGCTCTACCGGGACAGGTACCCTACGAGCAGTACTTC.

The rearrangement uses TRBV29-1 and TRBJ2-5; the match to TRBD1 covers 7 bases. CDR1 is SQVTM and CDR2 is ANQGSEA in the germline V gene. The CDR3 is 12 amino acids. J gave up 4 bases and V 4 bases, and 3 bases lay outside the gene matches. The CDR3 coding sequence is TGCAGCGTTGGCTACAGGGGAGAGACCCAGTACTTC. As protein: CSVGYRGETQYF.

This sequence joins TRBV5-1 and TRBJ2-3; D call uncertain. Trimming took 0 bases from V and 2 from J, leaving 13 bases between them. The CDR3 sequence is 16 residues long. CDR1 is SGHRS, CDR2 YFSETQ, per germline. This CDR3 reads CASSLVAVPNTDTQYF. In DNA form, the CDR3 reads TGCGCCAGCAGCTTGGTGGCAGTGCCTAACACAGATACGCAGTATTTT. The entire variable domain, with the rest obtained from reference TRBV5-1 and TRBJ2-3, is as follows: KAGVTQTPRYLIKTRGQQVTLSCSPISGHRSVSWYQQTPGQGLQFLFEYFSETQRNKGNFPGRFSGRQFSNSRSEMNVSTLELGDSALYLCASSLVAVPNTDTQYFGPGTRLTVL.

The J gene is TRBJ1-5, the V gene TRBV28, with 7 bases fitting TRBD1. Unmatched junction bases numbered 9, after V lost 4 bases and J lost 6 bases. Germline values: CDR1 MDHEN, CDR2 SYDVKM. This CDR3 region has 15 residues. The CDR3 loop reads CASSSPRRGGQPQHF. The CDR3, as DNA: TGTGCCAGCAGTTCCCCCCGCAGGGGGGGTCAGCCCCAGCATTTT.

The chain uses TRBV19 and TRBJ2-4; 7 bases align to TRBD1. Germline V gene lookup returns CDR1 LNHDA and CDR2 SQIVND (reference sequence). CDR3 length: 15 amino acids. V shed 8 bases and J 0 bases; nucleotides not matched to a gene: 7. CDR3 in amino acids: CASLQAGGAKNIQYF. The CDR3 DNA reads as TGTGCCAGTCTTCAGGCAGGGGGAGCCAAAAACATTCAGTACTTC.

About this clone itself: The same CDR3 is also encoded by other DNA sequences in this sample. The chain joins TRBV5-6 to TRBJ1-2; no reliable D call. CDR3 length: 11 residues. The germline V gene encodes CDR1 SGHDT and CDR2 YYEEEE. V was pared by 3 bases and J by 4 bases, with 4 bases between. This chain's CDR3 is CASSSGYGYTF. In nucleotides, the CDR3 is TGTGCCAGCAGCTCGGGCTATGGCTACACCTTC.

The chain employs TRBV28 and TRBJ2-1; tentatively, D is TRBD2 (7 bases). The CDR3 extends over 16 amino acids. V dropped 2 bases and J dropped 4 bases, with 15 bases sitting between them. Germline lookup yields CDR1 MDHEN and CDR2 SYDVKM. In nucleotides, the CDR3 is TGTGCCAGCAGTTTAGAGGGAGGGGGTATATACAATGAGCAGTTCTTC. It translates to CASSLEGGGIYNEQFF.

This rearrangement joins TRBV6-5 to TRBJ1-1; 10 bases agree with TRBD1. The CDR3 consists of 15 residues. V lost 4 bases to trimming and J lost 4 bases; unmatched junction nucleotides: 6. CDR1 is MNHEY and CDR2 is SVGAGI in the germline V gene. The CDR3 DNA sequence: TGTGCCAGCAGTTCATGGACAGGGGGGGGCACTGAAGCTTTCTTT. Translated: CASSSWTGGGTEAFF.

About this clone: Other DNA sequences in this specimen translate into the identical CDR3. This chain connects TRBV4-1 to TRBJ2-1, with 13 bases matching TRBD2. The CDR3 extends over 15 amino acids. The V gene end was trimmed by 5 bases and the J gene end by 9 bases; junction bases not matched to a gene: 7. From germline, CDR1 is MGHRA and CDR2 YSYEKL. CDR3 region: CASSFGLAGVGEQFF. In nucleotides, the CDR3 is TGCGCCAGCAGCTTTGGACTAGCGGGAGTCGGTGAGCAGTTCTTC.

This clone occurred once. This rearrangement joins TRBV2 to TRBJ1-5, with 7 bases aligning to TRBD1. Germline-derived CDR1 and CDR2 are SNHLY and FYNNEI. Trimming removed 3 bases from V and 1 base from J; junction bases left unmatched: 3. The CDR3 has 15 residues. The CDR3 region has the DNA TGTGCCAGCAGTGATGAGGGGGCAAGCAATCAGCCCCAGCATTTT. Translating it yields CASSDEGASNQPQHF.

The genes are TRBV27 and TRBJ2-5, with TRBD1 identical over 8 bases. The length of the CDR3 is 16 residues. The germline CDR1 and CDR2 sequences are MNHEY and SMNVEV (reference sequence). V was clipped by 6 bases and J by 4 bases; unmatched bases: 13. The CDR3 DNA is TGTGCCAGCAGCGGGCAGGGGGCGCTTATGGGAGAGACCCAGTACTTC. Encoded protein: CASSGQGALMGETQYF.

The CDR3 loop reads CASSWGGFTDTQYF. CDR3 nucleotides: TGTGCCAGCAGCTGGGGCGGGTTCACAGATACGCAGTATTTT. The chain joins TRBV7-2 to TRBJ2-3; either TRBD1 or TRBD2 may supply D (5 bases each). The germline V and J ends were trimmed by 4 bases and 2 bases, with 10 bases remaining between them. The CDR3 has 14 residues. The germline V gene encodes CDR1 SGHTA and CDR2 FQGNSA. The full variable domain, rest sourced from reference TRBV7-2 and TRBJ2-3, is GAGVSQSPSNKVTEKGKDVELRCDPISGHTALYWYRQSLGQGLEFLIYFQGNSAPDKSGLPSDRFSAERTGGSVSTLTIQRTQQEDSAVYLCASSWGGFTDTQYFGPGTRLTVL.

The V call is TRBV4-1, the J call TRBJ2-2; tentatively, D is TRBD2 (5 bases). Germline CDR1 and CDR2: MGHRA and YSYEKL. V was clipped by 0 bases and J by 0 bases, with 5 bases between them. This CDR3 contains 15 residues. DNA of the CDR3: TGCGCCAGCAGCCAAGAGAGGGCGAACACCGGGGAGCTGTTTTTT. Amino acids: CASSQERANTGELFF.

V usage is TRBV27 and J usage is TRBJ2-3; 7 nucleotides align to TRBD1. This CDR3 region has 15 residues. Germline CDR1 reads MNHEY; CDR2 reads SMNVEV (reference sequence). V was clipped by 4 bases and J by 2 bases; unmatched bases: 6. The CDR3 coding sequence is TGTGCCAGCAGTTCTGGACAGGTGTTCACAGATACGCAGTATTTT. Its protein is CASSSGQVFTDTQYF.

This clone was observed once. This CDR3 reads CSGRLGSPGELFF. The CDR3 DNA follows: TGCAGCGGACGGCTAGGGTCCCCCGGGGAGCTGTTTTTT. The rearrangement links TRBV29-1 to TRBJ2-2, with no clear D. CDR1 and CDR2 from the germline V gene are SQVTM and ANQGSEA. There are 13 residues in the CDR3. Trimming removed 7 bases at V and 6 bases at J, with 15 bases between.